The 8 T cell receptor beta chains below all came from one sample that was sequenced in a study of blood T cell repertoires in COVID-19. Generated by immunoSEQ multiplex PCR, the TCRdb table keeps only in-frame clones and is missing some. The sample carries under 75,000 clones, approximately 89% recorded once. Sequencing was carried out using peripheral blood. These TCRs come from a human donor in a cohort sampled during active COVID-19.

The V and J genes are TRBV30 and TRBJ2-1; TRBD1 matches 7 bases. J was trimmed by 1 base and V by 4 bases; bases with no gene match: 16. Looked up from germline, CDR1 is GTSNPN and CDR2 is SVGIG (reference sequence). The CDR3 extends over 18 amino acids. Written as DNA, the CDR3 is TGTGCCTGGACGAGGGGAACAGGGGAACGTGGGTCCTACAATGAGCAGTTCTTC. Its translation: CAWTRGTGERGSYNEQFF.

This clone was recorded only once. The V call is TRBV6-6, the J call TRBJ2-1, with 8 bases aligning to TRBD2. The CDR3 has 12 amino acids. Per the germline V gene, CDR1 is MNHNY and CDR2 is SVGAGI (reference sequence). With V trimmed by 6 bases and J by 5 bases, 0 bases remained unmatched. The DNA for the CDR3 is TGTGCCAGCAGACTAGCGGACAATGAGCAGTTCTTC. This sequence encodes CASRLADNEQFF.

This chain's CDR3 is CASSATFQGTQYF. The DNA for the CDR3 is TGTGCCAGCAGCGCCACGTTTCAGGGGACCCAGTACTTC. The rearrangement uses TRBV7-2 and TRBJ2-5, with D perhaps matching TRBD1 (5 bases). The CDR3 runs 13 residues. V lost 5 bases and J lost 7, with 14 bases in between. Germline loops: CDR1 SGHTA, CDR2 FQGNSA. The full variable domain, completed using reference TRBV7-2 and TRBJ2-5, is GAGVSQSPSNKVTEKGKDVELRCDPISGHTALYWYRQSLGQGLEFLIYFQGNSAPDKSGLPSDRFSAERTGGSVSTLTIQRTQQEDSAVYLCASSATFQGTQYFGPGTRLLVL.

This chain uses TRBV7-2 with TRBJ2-2, with TRBD1 identical over 10 bases. The CDR3 sequence is 16 residues long. Germline V lookup: CDR1 SGHTA, CDR2 FQGNSA. The V segment lost 4 bases and the J segment 4 bases; nucleotides outside the gene matches: 6. The CDR3 DNA reads as TGTGCCAGCAGCTGGGGGACAGGGGCGCGCACCGGGGAGCTGTTTTTT. Amino acids: CASSWGTGARTGELFF.

This chain connects TRBV24-1 to TRBJ2-3; D possibly corresponds to TRBD2 (5 bases). From germline, CDR1 is KGHDR and CDR2 SFDVKD. V lost 3 bases, J lost 2 bases, and 11 bases lay in between. The CDR3 is 15 amino acids. CDR3 sequence (DNA): TGTGCCACCAGTGATCCTCGGACTGTCACAGATACGCAGTATTTT. It translates to CATSDPRTVTDTQYF.

This chain connects TRBV5-1 to TRBJ2-3; 9 bases agree with TRBD1. Per the germline V gene, CDR1 is SGHRS and CDR2 is YFSETQ. The V and J ends lost 2 bases and 5 bases, in that order; junction bases with no gene match: 3. CDR3 length: 14 residues. CDR3 sequence (DNA): TGCGCCAGCAGCTTCGACAGGGGGAAAGATACGCAGTATTTT. Translation gives CASSFDRGKDTQYF.

This clone was seen a single time. V usage is TRBV19 and J usage is TRBJ1-1; TRBD1 agrees at 9 bases. V was clipped by 9 bases and J by 1 base; unmatched bases: 15. CDR1 and CDR2 (germline): LNHDA, SQIVND (reference sequence). This CDR3 is built from 17 residues. The CDR3 reads CASLPYRGREANTEAFF. For the CDR3, the DNA is TGTGCCAGCCTCCCCTACAGGGGGCGCGAGGCGAACACTGAAGCTTTCTTT.

The chain employs TRBV6-5 and TRBJ2-3; D may be TRBD2 (6 bases). With 6 bases removed from V and 4 bases from J, the gap between germline ends came to 11 bases. Germline V gene sequence: CDR1 MNHEY, CDR2 SVGAGI. This CDR3 has 13 amino acids. CDR3 coding DNA: TGTGCCAGCAGGGAGGGATTCGCAGATACGCAGTATTTT. This sequence encodes CASREGFADTQYF.